This T cell receptor (beta chain) stems from a study of T cells expressing NK-cell markers. Study-level information: Serological testing identified seven of the eight sequenced donors as HCMV-seropositive and one as seronegative. Overall study findings and caveats: It remained uncertain whether the expanded NKG2C+ T cell clones were specific for HCMV antigens. NKG2C+ dominant clonotype frequencies in more than 5 donors were 1.0-7.0% of CD8+ T cells.

No DNA is given; TCRdb re-called the 5' RACE reads and lists each CDR3 protein once. The listing contains 150,000 to 200,000 distinct CDR3 sequences. Comment on this clonotype: Its antigen is still unknown.

Per germline, CDR1 LGHNA and CDR2 YNFKEQ. This CDR3 comprises 15 residues. The J gene is TRBJ2-7, the V gene TRBV4-2; TCRdb's assignment of TRBD2 cannot be checked, as there is no DNA. Material for sequencing was blood T cells: a sorted CD56 or NKG2C T cell subset, CD4+ or CD8+ T cells, or bulk PBMC T cells (not recorded which). This TCR was sampled from a man aged 18-75 years in good health. The CDR3 is CASSRNSGGAHEQYF.